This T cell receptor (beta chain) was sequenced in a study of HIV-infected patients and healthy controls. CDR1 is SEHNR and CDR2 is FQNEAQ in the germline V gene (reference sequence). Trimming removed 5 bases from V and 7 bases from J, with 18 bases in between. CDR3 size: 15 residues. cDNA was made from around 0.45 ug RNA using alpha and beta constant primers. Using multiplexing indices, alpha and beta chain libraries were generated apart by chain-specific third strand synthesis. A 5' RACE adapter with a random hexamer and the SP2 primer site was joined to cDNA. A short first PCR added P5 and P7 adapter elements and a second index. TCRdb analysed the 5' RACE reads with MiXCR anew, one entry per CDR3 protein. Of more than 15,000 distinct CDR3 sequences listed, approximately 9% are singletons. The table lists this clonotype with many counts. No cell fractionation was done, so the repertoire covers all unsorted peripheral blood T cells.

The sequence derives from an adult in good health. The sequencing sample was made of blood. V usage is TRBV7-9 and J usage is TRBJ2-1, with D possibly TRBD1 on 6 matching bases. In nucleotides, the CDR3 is TGTGCCAGCAGCGCCACAGGGATGGCCACGAATGAGCAGTTCTTC. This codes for CASSATGMATNEQFF.